This paragraph reports one TCR beta chain. V shed 3 bases and J shed 0 bases, with 16 bases lying between them. The germline gives CDR1 DFQATT, CDR2 SNEGSKA (reference sequence). The CDR3 consists of 16 residues. This sample is part of a study of T cells in Graves' hyperthyroidism and ophthalmopathy. RNA transcripts yielded amplified TCR beta CDR3 regions. A first-round RT-PCR of the TCR CDR3 used the HTBI primer set. From the multiplex PCR reads, TCRdb called clonotypes with MiXCR, one entry per CDR3 protein. The sample has around 250,000 distinct CDR3 sequences; almost 25% are singletons. The chain joins TRBV20-1 to TRBJ2-3; weak D call: TRBD2 (5 bases). The sample taken for sequencing was blood. The receptor was derived from a woman in her thirties or forties with Graves' ophthalmopathy. The CDR3 region is CSARSLGSGSTDTQYF. CDR3 bases: TGCAGTGCTAGGTCCCTCGGAAGCGGAAGCACAGATACGCAGTATTTT.